These 21 T cell receptor beta chains were sequenced from one sample in a study of cytomegalovirus exposure and HLA in healthy donors. The study ran its PCR with 60 Vbeta and 13 Jbeta primers. This table comes from immunoSEQ multiplex PCR, and its TCRdb copy is limited to in-frame clones, with some not included. The sample holds roughly 130,000 clones; 84% are singletons and the top ten take almost 3%. Sequencing was performed on PBMCs. The receptors here all came from a woman aged 18-29 years in good health and CMV-seropositive.

The chain combines TRBV19 with TRBJ2-1, with D unresolved. The V end was cut by 4 bases, the J end by 0 bases, with 10 bases between. The CDR3 length is 15 residues. Germline-derived CDR1 and CDR2 are LNHDA and SQIVND (reference sequence). The CDR3 DNA reads TGTGCCAGTAGTAAGGCCGCTAGCTCCTACAATGAGCAGTTCTTC. Translation: CASSKAASSYNEQFF.

The J gene is TRBJ1-5, the V gene TRBV2; D uncertain. Germline CDR1 is SNHLY and CDR2 is FYNNEI. V dropped 5 bases and J dropped 6 bases, with 23 bases sitting between them. This CDR3 has 17 amino acids. CDR3 sequence: CASSLDGPGIRGQPQHF. The CDR3, as DNA: TGTGCCAGCAGTCTGGACGGTCCGGGGATTCGGGGTCAGCCCCAGCATTTT. The variable domain in full, completed from reference TRBV2 and TRBJ1-5, reads EPEVTQTPSHQVTQMGQEVILRCVPISNHLYFYWYRQILGQKVEFLVSFYNNEISEKSEIFDDQFSVERPDGSNFTLKIRSTKLEDSAMYFCASSLDGPGIRGQPQHFGDGTRLSIL.

The CDR3 coding sequence is TGTGCCAGCATCAAAGGACATAACACTGAAGCTTTCTTT. Protein product: CASIKGHNTEAFF. The chain combines TRBV6-1 with TRBJ1-1, with a weak D call TRBD1 (5 bases). CDR1 is MNHNS and CDR2 is SASEGT in the germline V gene. The CDR3 covers 13 residues. V was pared by 7 bases and J by 2 bases, with 11 bases between.

This clone was seen only a few times. The chain recombines TRBV5-1 with TRBJ2-7; tentative D call: TRBD1 (6 bases). Germline V lookup: CDR1 SGHRS, CDR2 YFSETQ. V was cut by 0 bases and J by 0 bases, with 13 bases left in between. CDR3 size: 16 residues. CDR3 in DNA: TGCGCCAGCAGCTTGGCCTGGGGGCAGAGCTCCTACGAGCAGTACTTC. It is translated as CASSLAWGQSSYEQYF.

The rearrangement links TRBV27 to TRBJ2-5; the match to TRBD1 covers 9 bases. The better agreement between TRBJ2-7 and the DNA end casts doubt on the J call. Germline values: CDR1 MNHEY, CDR2 SMNVEV (reference sequence). This CDR3 is built from 13 residues. CDR3 in amino acids: CASTGTGFGEQYF. The CDR3 DNA reads TGTGCCAGCACCGGGACAGGGTTTGGCGAGCAGTACTTC.

The chain recombines TRBV30 with TRBJ2-5, with 8 bases that match TRBD1. This CDR3 is built from 14 residues. V trimming: 1 base; J trimming: 3 bases; junction bases outside the gene matches: 4. Germline V gene lookup returns CDR1 GTSNPN and CDR2 SVGIG (reference sequence). The CDR3, as DNA: TGTGCCTGGAGTGGGGCGGACAGGGAAGAGACCCAGTACTTC. Translation: CAWSGADREETQYF.

Only one count was recorded for this clone. The chain employs TRBV11-2 and TRBJ1-2; D unresolved. Germline V gene sequence: CDR1 SGHAT, CDR2 FQNNGV. Trimming pared 0 bases from V and 8 bases from J, leaving 10 bases between. This CDR3 is 13 amino acids long. Here the CDR3 DNA reads TGTGCCAGCAGCTTAGATAGTACCTTCGGCTACACCTTC. As protein: CASSLDSTFGYTF.

The chain links TRBV6-1 to TRBJ2-1, with unresolved D. The CDR3 contains 13 residues. Germline-derived CDR1 and CDR2 are MNHNS and SASEGT. V was trimmed by 6 bases and J by 0 bases, leaving 6 bases between them. CDR3 protein: CASSPDSYNEQFF. The CDR3 DNA sequence: TGTGCCAGCAGCCCAGACTCCTACAATGAGCAGTTCTTC.

V and J are TRBV5-1 and TRBJ2-7; 9 bases match TRBD1. The trim removed 5 bases at V and 2 bases at J, leaving 8 bases unmatched. There are 15 residues in the CDR3. Germline CDR1 reads SGHRS; CDR2 reads YFSETQ. The CDR3 nucleotides are TGCGCCAGCAGAATTGGGACAGGGACTACCTACGAGCAGTACTTC. As protein: CASRIGTGTTYEQYF.

The gene calls are TRBV5-1 and TRBJ2-7; a possible D gene is TRBD1 (5 bases). V was shortened by 1 base and J by 3 bases, with 11 bases between the two germline ends. There are 14 residues in the CDR3. Germline V gene lookup returns CDR1 SGHRS and CDR2 YFSETQ. The CDR3 loop is CASSLSQEDYEQYF. Here the CDR3 DNA reads TGCGCCAGCAGCTTGTCACAGGAAGACTACGAGCAGTACTTC.

This clone appeared a single time. The V call is TRBV21-1, the J call TRBJ1-5. TRBV21-1 is marked as a pseudogene. The CDR3 extends over 16 amino acids. The CDR3 loop is CASSSEGPGRNQPQHF. The CDR3 nucleotides are TGTGCCAGCAGCTCTGAGGGGCCAGGGAGGAATCAGCCCCAGCATTTT.

This clone was observed once. The chain joins TRBV6-6 to TRBJ2-5, with 8 bases matching TRBD1. The V and J ends lost 0 bases and 5 bases, in that order; junction bases with no gene match: 2. Per germline, CDR1 MNHNY and CDR2 SVGAGI (reference sequence). This CDR3 has 14 amino acids. For the CDR3, the DNA is TGTGCCAGCAGTTACTCTAGGACAGGGGAGACCCAGTACTTC. Residues: CASSYSRTGETQYF.

V usage is TRBV6-1 and J usage is TRBJ2-5; tentative D call: TRBD1 (6 bases). CDR1 and CDR2 from the germline V gene are MNHNS and SASEGT. V was trimmed by 0 bases and J by 2 bases, leaving 10 bases between them. The CDR3 is 15 residues long. CDR3 coding DNA: TGTGCCAGCAGTGAAGCGCTGGGACAACAAGAGACCCAGTACTTC. Translating it yields CASSEALGQQETQYF.

The chain employs TRBV2 and TRBJ2-3; weak D call: TRBD1 (6 bases). Germline-derived CDR1 and CDR2 are SNHLY and FYNNEI. This CDR3 has 13 residues. Trimming removed 4 bases from V and 7 bases from J, with 12 bases in between. CDR3 amino acids: CASSVGQSYTQYF. The CDR3 bases are TGTGCCAGCAGTGTTGGACAGAGTTATACGCAGTATTTT.

This clone was seen more than once but under ten times. The chain links TRBV7-6 to TRBJ2-5, with 9 bases matching TRBD2. The CDR3 length is 16 residues. V lost 2 bases and J lost 1; bases outside the gene matches: 5. Germline V gene sequence: CDR1 SGHVS, CDR2 FNYEAQ. CDR3 loop: CASSLRAGGPQETQYF. In DNA form, the CDR3 reads TGTGCCAGCAGCTTAAGGGCGGGGGGGCCCCAAGAGACCCAGTACTTC.

This rearrangement joins TRBV25-1 to TRBJ2-3, with a weak D call TRBD1 (5 bases). Germline CDR1 and CDR2: MGHDK and SYGVNS. The V gene lost 6 bases and the J gene lost 2 bases, with 9 bases spanning the gap. The CDR3 is 13 amino acids. CDR3 nucleotide sequence: TGTGCCAGCAGACGACAGTCCACAGATACGCAGTATTTT. It encodes CASRRQSTDTQYF.

V is TRBV15 and J is TRBJ2-1; 7 nucleotides line up with TRBD1. The CDR3 has 17 amino acids. Germline-derived CDR1 and CDR2 are LNHNV and YYDKDF (reference sequence). J gave up 4 bases and V 0 bases, and 9 bases lay outside the gene matches. CDR3 sequence: CATSRDPGTAIYNEQFF. In DNA form, the CDR3 reads TGTGCCACCAGCAGAGATCCCGGGACAGCTATTTACAATGAGCAGTTCTTC.

The chain has TRBV6-5 and TRBJ1-2; 9 bases match TRBD1. The CDR3 runs 16 residues. Germline V gives CDR1 MNHEY, CDR2 SVGAGI. V dropped 4 bases and J dropped 2; count of bases not matched to a gene: 8. The chain's CDR3 is CASSLTGGALNYGYTF. The CDR3 DNA sequence: TGTGCCAGCAGTTTAACAGGGGGCGCCCTAAACTATGGCTACACCTTC.

J is TRBJ2-2 and V is TRBV7-2; 9 nucleotides line up with TRBD2. The V gene's germline CDR1 is SGHTA and CDR2 FQGNSA. V gave up 5 bases and J gave up 4 bases; unmatched junction bases: 14. The CDR3 has 18 residues. In nucleotides, the CDR3 is TGTGCCAGCAGCCCTGGGCTCGGCGGAGCGGGAGGCACCGGGGAGCTGTTTTTT. Translating it yields CASSPGLGGAGGTGELFF.

The CDR3 nucleotides read TGTGCCAGCAGCTTAACTCCCCCAGGTGGTTCACCCCTCCACTTT. Its protein product is CASSLTPPGGSPLHF. This chain joins TRBV7-9 and TRBJ1-6; D not certain. The length of the CDR3 is 15 residues. Germline loops: CDR1 SEHNR, CDR2 FQNEAQ (reference sequence). Trimming shortened V by 2 bases and J by 9 bases, and 14 bases separated the two germline ends.

This rearrangement joins TRBV7-2 to TRBJ2-3; D call uncertain. CDR1 and CDR2 from the germline V gene are SGHTA and FQGNSA. The V end was cut by 2 bases, the J end by 4 bases, with 4 bases between. The CDR3 is 12 amino acids. Here the CDR3 DNA reads TGTGCCAGCAGCTTAATAGCAGATACGCAGTATTTT. Its translation is CASSLIADTQYF.